This T cell receptor (beta chain) is from a study of OX40 agonist ivuxolimab in advanced cancers. Overall study context: The study gave patients intravenous ivuxolimab at 0.01 to 10 mg/kg every 2 weeks. A male proportion of about 80% was recorded, with mean age approximately 60 years and range roughly 23 to 85.

This clone was recorded only once. Assay used: immunoSEQ multiplex PCR; TCRdb lists only in-frame clones, some missing. The table shows 85,000 to 100,000 clones, with approximately 85% occurring only once. The TCR comes from an adult with an advanced solid tumor such as melanoma, head and neck, liver or kidney cancer. Source: CD4+ or CD8+ T cells sorted from blood, taken in a trial of the OX40 agonist ivuxolimab.

The CDR3 sequence is CASSRQLNTEAFF. CDR3 DNA: TGTGCCAGCAGCCGACAGCTGAACACTGAAGCTTTCTTT. The chain carries TRBV9 and TRBJ1-1; possible D gene TRBD1, 5 bases. Germline CDR1 SGDLS, CDR2 YYNGEE. Deletions cut 4 bases from V and 0 bases from J, with 7 bases between. CDR3 length: 13 residues.